This T cell receptor (beta chain) appears in the sequencing data of a study of shared clonotypes between healthy human individuals. Study in general: Those who served as donors were a couple of women and a few men between the ages of 18 and 49.

CDR3 size: 15 residues. Trimming cost V 7 bases and J 4 bases; bases outside gene matches: 8. Germline CDR1 and CDR2: SNHLY and FYNNEI. The assay was immunoSEQ multiplex PCR, and TCRdb's table has in-frame clones only and misses some. The table lists roughly 2 million clones, approximately 96% of them singletons, with over 0.1% in the top ten. This TCR was recovered from a young man in good health. Specimen: naive CD4+ T cells sorted from blood. Indicated subset: CD45RA+ positively selected. The chain combines TRBV2 with TRBJ1-1; TRBD1 matches 11 bases. For the CDR3, the DNA is TGTGCCAGCAAGGGACAGGGGGTCTGGGGCACTGAAGCTTTCTTT. Amino acid sequence: CASKGQGVWGTEAFF.